One and the same sample provided the 18 T cell receptor beta chains below, sequenced in a study of T cells in Graves' hyperthyroidism and ophthalmopathy. Amplified regions were TCR beta CDR3 sequences from RNA transcripts. Primed by the HTBI set, a first-round RT-PCR was run on the TCR CDR3. MiXCR was run by TCRdb on the multiplex PCR reads, yielding one entry per CDR3 protein. The top ten clones hold 30% to 40% of a sample with hundreds of thousands of distinct CDR3 sequences, around 20% of them seen once. The source material was blood. These receptor sequences come from a man aged 25 to 45 with Graves' ophthalmopathy.

Ten or more counts support this clonotype. The chain uses TRBV11-2 and TRBJ2-7, with D possibly matching TRBD1 (6 bases). The CDR3 covers 18 residues. The germline CDR1 and CDR2 sequences are SGHAT and FQNNGV. Trimming took off 5 bases at V and 1 base at J, with 24 bases between the two ends. CDR3 sequence: CASSHFPRRDKSSYEQYF. The DNA of the CDR3 is TGTGCCAGCAGCCATTTCCCCCGCCGGGACAAGTCATCCTACGAGCAGTACTTC.

In this sample, this clonotype turned up many times. The chain has TRBV12-3 or TRBV12-4 and TRBJ2-1; the D gene is possibly TRBD2 (6 bases). V dropped 5 bases and J dropped 6 bases, with 17 bases sitting between them. The CDR3 has 15 amino acids. The CDR3 DNA reads as TGTGCCAGCAGTCACAGGTGGGAGGTGGGCAATGAGCAGTTCTTC. This translates into CASSHRWEVGNEQFF.

The V call is TRBV7-2, the J call TRBJ2-5, with TRBD2 identical over 7 bases. Germline V CDR1 and CDR2: SGHTA, FQGNSA. There are 14 residues in the CDR3. V dropped 5 bases and J dropped 4; count of bases not matched to a gene: 7. DNA of the CDR3: TGTGCCAGCAGCCGTACTAGCGCCGGAGAGACCCAGTACTTC. Translation gives CASSRTSAGETQYF.

Many counts were recorded for this clonotype. The chain is built from TRBV6-5 and TRBJ2-2; D tentatively reads TRBD1 or TRBD2 (5 bases each). Germline CDR1 MNHEY, CDR2 SVGAGI. V shed 2 bases and J shed 4 bases, with 11 bases lying between them. The CDR3 has 15 residues. The CDR3 DNA reads as TGTGCCAGCAGTTACCGGGGCTTGGGCACCGGGGAGCTGTTTTTT. Translated, it gives CASSYRGLGTGELFF.

J is TRBJ2-5 and V is TRBV7-8; 8 positions agree with TRBD2. The length of the CDR3 is 15 residues. The germline V gene encodes CDR1 SGHVS and CDR2 FQNEAQ. V gave up 0 bases and J gave up 7 bases; unmatched junction bases: 7. For the CDR3, the DNA is TGTGCCAGCAGCTTAGCGGGGACTAGAGTCGGGACCCAGTACTTC. This sequence encodes CASSLAGTRVGTQYF. The whole variable domain, filled in from reference TRBV7-8 and TRBJ2-5, reads GAGVSQSPRYKVAKRGQDVALRCDPISGHVSLFWYQQALGQGPEFLTYFQNEAQLDKSGLPSDRFFAERPEGSVSTLKIQRTQQEDSAVYLCASSLAGTRVGTQYFGPGTRLLVL.

The chain uses TRBV6-1 and TRBJ1-2; 11 nucleotides match TRBD1. This CDR3 is built from 14 residues. The germline V gene encodes CDR1 MNHNS and CDR2 SASEGT. V trimming: 3 bases; J trimming: 8 bases; junction bases outside the gene matches: 5. Here the CDR3 DNA reads TGTGCCAGCAGTGACCCGGGACAGGGGGACGGCTACACCTTC. It is translated as CASSDPGQGDGYTF.

The chain carries TRBV7-9 and TRBJ2-3; no clear D. Trimming cost V 8 bases and J 3 bases, with 6 bases left between them. The V gene's germline CDR1 is SEHNR and CDR2 FQNEAQ (reference sequence). The CDR3 sequence is 11 residues long. The CDR3 region is CASGETDTQYF. DNA of the CDR3: TGTGCCAGCGGAGAGACAGATACGCAGTATTTT.

This clonotype has only a few counts. The chain links TRBV20-1 to TRBJ2-1; D is undetermined. Trimming pared 5 bases from V and 5 bases from J, leaving 7 bases between. The germline CDR1 and CDR2 sequences are DFQATT and SNEGSKA (reference sequence). This CDR3 contains 11 residues. This CDR3 reads CSARRDNEQFF. CDR3 DNA: TGCAGTGCTCGACGGGACAATGAGCAGTTCTTC.

With regard to this clonotype: A read error is possible here, since a much larger clone lies one base away. J is TRBJ2-1 and V is TRBV5-1; 8 bases agree with TRBD2. The length of the CDR3 is 15 residues. Germline V CDR1 and CDR2: SGHRS, YFSETQ. The CDR3 protein is CARSLVAGTSNEQFF. The DNA of the CDR3 is TGCGCCAGAAGCTTGGTAGCGGGGACTAGCAATGAGCAGTTCTTC. The whole variable domain, filled in from reference TRBV5-1 and TRBJ2-1, reads KAGVTQTPRYLIKTRGQQVTLSCSPISGHRSVSWYQQTPGQGLQFLFEYFSETQRNKGNFPGRFSGRQFSNSRSEMNVSTLELGDSALYLCARSLVAGTSNEQFFGPGTRLTVL.

This clonotype has at least ten counts. The chain uses TRBV7-2 and TRBJ1-5, with D possibly being TRBD1 (6 bases). The CDR3 consists of 16 residues. Germline CDR1 reads SGHTA; CDR2 reads FQGNSA. V lost 4 bases and J lost 0, with 13 bases in between. The CDR3 bases are TGTGCCAGCAGCTCAGGAGGGGGATATAGCAATCAGCCCCAGCATTTT. Its translation is CASSSGGGYSNQPQHF.

The V and J genes are TRBV7-2 and TRBJ2-2; no firm D call. The germline V gene encodes CDR1 SGHTA and CDR2 FQGNSA. The CDR3 covers 13 residues. V gave up 6 bases and J gave up 4 bases, with 9 bases separating them. The CDR3 spells CASRPSSTGELFF. CDR3 nucleotide sequence: TGTGCCAGCAGGCCCTCCTCCACCGGGGAGCTGTTTTTT.

This clonotype was seen ten or more times. The rearrangement uses TRBV12-3 or TRBV12-4 and TRBJ1-1; no clear D gene. V dropped 6 bases and J dropped 7 bases, with 9 bases sitting between them. The CDR3 has 11 residues. The CDR3 sequence is CASSSPNEAFF. In DNA, the CDR3 is TGTGCCAGCAGCTCGCCAAATGAAGCTTTCTTT.

The chain has TRBV24-1 and TRBJ2-1; tentatively, D is TRBD2 (6 bases). The CDR3 runs to 15 residues. V dropped 8 bases and J dropped 3 bases, with 16 bases sitting between them. The germline V gene encodes CDR1 KGHDR and CDR2 SFDVKD. This CDR3 is CATKADGSYYNEQFF. CDR3 DNA sequence: TGTGCCACCAAAGCCGACGGGAGTTACTACAATGAGCAGTTCTTC.

This clonotype occurred many times. The CDR3 DNA is TGCAGTGCTAGTGTCCAGGGTGCAACCTACGAGCAGTACTTC. Amino acid sequence: CSASVQGATYEQYF. This chain connects TRBV20-1 to TRBJ2-7; tentative D call: TRBD1 (5 bases). The V gene lost 3 bases and the J gene lost 2 bases, with 14 bases spanning the gap. The CDR3 contains 14 residues. The germline gives CDR1 DFQATT, CDR2 SNEGSKA (reference sequence).

The chain links TRBV7-2 to TRBJ2-3; D is perhaps TRBD1 (6 bases). Trimming stripped 8 bases from V and 0 bases from J, with 15 bases between. CDR1 and CDR2 (germline): SGHTA, FQGNSA. The CDR3 totals 15 residues. The CDR3 reads CASRTGRLSTDTQYF. DNA of the CDR3: TGTGCCAGCCGCACAGGGCGGCTAAGCACAGATACGCAGTATTTT.

The chain uses TRBV2 and TRBJ2-7; the D gene is possibly TRBD2 (6 bases). Trimming left V 4 bases short and J 2 bases short, with 24 bases between. The CDR3 totals 18 residues. Germline V lookup: CDR1 SNHLY, CDR2 FYNNEI. Here the CDR3 reads CASSVPPWVRDLTYEQYF. CDR3 nucleotide sequence: TGTGCCAGCAGTGTACCCCCATGGGTCCGGGACTTAACCTACGAGCAGTACTTC.

This clonotype was seen ten or more times. The gene calls are TRBV11-2 and TRBJ2-5, with D possibly being TRBD2 (5 bases). The CDR3 is 15 amino acids. Trimming pared 5 bases from V and 2 bases from J, leaving 15 bases between. In germline, CDR1 is SGHAT, CDR2 FQNNGV. CDR3 sequence (DNA): TGTGCCAGCAGCCCTCCCTTGAGGGATCAAGAGACCCAGTACTTC. This sequence encodes CASSPPLRDQETQYF.

This clonotype was observed a handful of times. The rearrangement uses TRBV18 and TRBJ2-1; 9 nucleotides line up with TRBD1. The V gene end was trimmed by 5 bases and the J gene end by 4 bases; junction bases not matched to a gene: 9. Germline CDR1 is KGHSH and CDR2 is LQKENI. The length of the CDR3 is 16 residues. The CDR3: CASSVTGGGNYNEQFF. The CDR3 nucleotides are TGTGCCAGCTCAGTAACAGGGGGCGGAAATTACAATGAGCAGTTCTTC.